This T cell receptor beta chain was recovered during a study of blood T cell repertoires in COVID-19. Clinical histories supplied by participants themselves formed the basis of cohort assignment. TCRdb keeps only in-frame clones here, not all; method: immunoSEQ multiplex PCR. The sample shows around 250,000 clones, roughly 84% of them seen only once. This CDR3 region has 14 residues. The V gene end was trimmed by 4 bases and the J gene end by 8 bases; junction bases not matched to a gene: 8. CDR1 and CDR2 (germline): SGHVS, FQNEAQ. The V and J genes are TRBV7-8 and TRBJ2-3; 8 bases map to TRBD2. This TCR was recovered from a woman aged 45-60 years who had been exposed to COVID-19. Source material: PBMCs or T cells enriched from blood (not recorded which). Here the CDR3 reads CASSSSRTSFTQYF. The CDR3 nucleotides read TGTGCCAGCAGCTCGTCAAGGACTAGCTTTACGCAGTATTTT. Supplemented by reference TRBV7-8 and TRBJ2-3, the full variable domain reads GAGVSQSPRYKVAKRGQDVALRCDPISGHVSLFWYQQALGQGPEFLTYFQNEAQLDKSGLPSDRFFAERPEGSVSTLKIQRTQQEDSAVYLCASSSSRTSFTQYFGPGTRLTVL.